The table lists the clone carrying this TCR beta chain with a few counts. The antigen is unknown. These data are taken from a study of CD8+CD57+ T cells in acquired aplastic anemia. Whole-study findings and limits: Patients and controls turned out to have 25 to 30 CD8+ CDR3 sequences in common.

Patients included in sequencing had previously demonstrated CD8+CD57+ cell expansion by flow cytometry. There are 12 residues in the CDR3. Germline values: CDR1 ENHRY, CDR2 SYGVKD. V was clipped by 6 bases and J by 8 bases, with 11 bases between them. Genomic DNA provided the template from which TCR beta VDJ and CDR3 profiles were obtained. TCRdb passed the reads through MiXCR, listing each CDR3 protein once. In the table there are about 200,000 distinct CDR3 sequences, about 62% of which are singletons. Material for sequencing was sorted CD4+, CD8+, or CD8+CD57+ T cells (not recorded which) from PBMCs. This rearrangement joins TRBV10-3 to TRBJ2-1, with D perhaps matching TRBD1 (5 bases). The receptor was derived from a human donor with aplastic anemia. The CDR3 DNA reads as TGTGCCATCAGAAGGGAAGGGGATGAGCAGTTCTTC. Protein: CAIRREGDEQFF.